This T cell receptor beta chain was profiled in a study of cytomegalovirus exposure and HLA in healthy donors. Findings and caveats of the study: Accounts indicate the classifier identified cytomegalovirus status with strong specificity and sensitivity. TCR beta V- and J-gene trimming, according to a later analysis, was linked to a missense DCLRE1C variant. Per a later analysis, HLA-associated TCR beta chains showed more clonal expansion than other, equally common TCR beta chains. CMV serostatus alone was available as immune exposure information.

V gave up 6 bases and J gave up 2 bases; unmatched junction bases: 10. Germline loops: CDR1 LNHDA, CDR2 SQIVND (reference sequence). The CDR3 covers 16 residues. Points on this clone: Its antigen is not known.

PCR was performed using 60 Vbeta and 13 Jbeta primers. Clones were read by immunoSEQ multiplex PCR, and TCRdb kept only the in-frame ones, dropping some. This repertoire shows about 170,000 clones, approximately 80% found once; its top ten account for about 7%. The clonotype was recovered from a young man in good health and CMV-seropositive. The chain uses TRBV19 and TRBJ2-5; 9 bases map to TRBD1. Specimen: PBMCs. CDR3 sequence reads: CASRGQGSSPQETQYF. The CDR3 DNA reads TGTGCCAGTAGAGGACAGGGGTCATCCCCACAAGAGACCCAGTACTTC.